The 5 T cell receptor beta chains reported below all come from one sample, sequenced in a study of T-cell reconstitution after alpha-beta-depleted transplantation in children. Molecular barcoding with unique molecular identifiers was used for the TCRbeta library. TCRdb re-called the PCR reads with MiXCR, one entry per CDR3 protein. This sample has some 840,000 distinct CDR3 sequences; about 16% occur once, and the top ten carry just under 5%. The sample in question was PBMCs, mostly from graft donor cells, obtained 360 days after TCRalphabeta/CD19-depleted stem cell transplant. The receptors were sampled from a male patient aged 5 to 17 who had a stem cell transplant for acute lymphoblastic leukemia, so the T cells may come from the graft donor.

This clonotype was recorded a few times. V usage is TRBV5-1 and J usage is TRBJ2-3; D gene ambiguous. Per the germline V gene, CDR1 is SGHRS and CDR2 is YFSETQ. The CDR3 sequence is 13 residues long. The germline V and J ends were trimmed by 0 bases and 5 bases, with 7 bases remaining between them. CDR3 bases: TGCGCCAGCAGCTTGGGGCCGAGAGATACGCAGTATTTT. Protein product: CASSLGPRDTQYF.

This chain uses TRBV29-1 with TRBJ1-1; 9 bases are a match to TRBD1. The CDR3 has 14 residues. CDR1 is SQVTM, CDR2 ANQGSEA, per germline. The V and J ends lost 5 bases and 5 bases, in that order; junction bases with no gene match: 9. DNA for the CDR3: TGCAGCGTTTCGGGACAGGGTATCGGGACTGAAGCTTTCTTT. Translating gives CSVSGQGIGTEAFF.

The chain uses TRBV5-1 and TRBJ1-2; 7 bases are a match to TRBD1. Germline CDR1 and CDR2: SGHRS and YFSETQ. The CDR3 totals 16 residues. The trim removed 2 bases at V and 2 bases at J, leaving 9 bases unmatched. This CDR3 is CASSFWTGTVNYGYTF. The CDR3 coding sequence is TGCGCCAGCAGCTTCTGGACCGGGACAGTCAACTATGGCTACACCTTC.

This clonotype was recorded a few times. This chain joins TRBV5-1 and TRBJ2-3; D not resolved. The CDR3 spans 12 residues. V dropped 7 bases and J dropped 5 bases, with 11 bases sitting between them. Per germline, CDR1 SGHRS and CDR2 YFSETQ. CDR3 in amino acids: CASPLARDTQYF. In nucleotides, the CDR3 is TGCGCCAGCCCCTTGGCGAGAGATACGCAGTATTTT.

The sample holds many counts of this clonotype. The chain has TRBV25-1 and TRBJ2-3, with 8 bases matching TRBD2. Trimming took 6 bases from V and 2 from J; bases not matched to a gene: 4. CDR1 and CDR2 from the germline V gene are MGHDK and SYGVNS. The length of the CDR3 is 14 residues. For the CDR3, the DNA is TGTGCCAGCAGCTTAGCGGGGAACACAGATACGCAGTATTTT. This codes for CASSLAGNTDTQYF.